The clone carrying this T cell receptor beta chain was observed many times. Its antigen is still unknown. RNA transcripts served as the template for amplifying TCR beta CDR3 regions. Initially, a first-round RT-PCR of the TCR CDR3 employed the HTBI primer set. TCRdb re-derived calls from the multiplex PCR reads in MiXCR, one entry per CDR3 protein. The sample lists around 800,000 distinct CDR3 sequences, roughly 40% occurring once. The data are from a study of T cells in Graves' hyperthyroidism and ophthalmopathy. The overall study: Peripheral blood specimens were obtained at initial diagnosis, prior to any treatment.

Study-wide results and limits: A median 6.5 months before onset, the model predicted ophthalmopathy.

The CDR3 has 15 residues. Trimming cost V 0 bases and J 1 base, with 10 bases left between them. Per germline, CDR1 SGHDT and CDR2 YYEEEE. The chain has TRBV5-6 and TRBJ2-5; D gene uncertain. The clonotype was recovered from a man between 18 and 35 years old with Graves' hyperthyroidism. The material sequenced was blood. The CDR3 region has the DNA TGTGCCAGCAGCTTGGGACTGCAAATCCAAGAGACCCAGTACTTC. Translated: CASSLGLQIQETQYF.